The 5 T cell receptor beta chains in this list originate from one sample, sequenced in a study of CD8+ T cells in alopecia areata. Sequencing relied on a cDNA template that was reverse transcribed from extracted RNA. Assay: immunoSEQ multiplex PCR; the TCRdb copy retains only in-frame clones and omits some. The sample lists some 190,000 clones; 55% to 70% were seen once. As to treatment: oral pan-JAK inhibitor, 5-10 mg twice daily. The source was CD4+ T cells sorted from blood, collected at week 4, from a patient treated with tofacitinib. These receptors all come from a human donor with alopecia areata.

This sequence joins TRBV10-1 and TRBJ2-3; possible D gene TRBD2, 6 bases. Germline V CDR1 and CDR2: WNHNN, SYGVQD (reference sequence). Between the trimmed V and J ends, which lost 2 bases and 2 bases, there was a span of 8 bases. This CDR3 is built from 14 residues. The CDR3 reads CASSERRDTDTQYF. The DNA for the CDR3 is TGCGCCAGCAGTGAGAGGAGGGACACAGATACGCAGTATTTT.

There are a few counts of this clone. The gene calls are TRBV28 and TRBJ2-2, with D perhaps TRBD2 (6 bases). The V end was cut by 6 bases, the J end by 3 bases, with 14 bases between. The CDR3 length is 15 residues. Per the germline V gene, CDR1 is MDHEN and CDR2 is SYDVKM. The chain's CDR3 is CASRPRDRHTGELFF. The CDR3, as DNA: TGTGCCAGCAGACCGCGGGACCGCCACACCGGGGAGCTGTTTTTT.

This clone was found a few times. The rearrangement uses TRBV5-1 and TRBJ1-2; D not certain. The CDR3 spans 14 residues. Trimming removed 0 bases at V and 7 bases at J, with 13 bases between. Germline CDR1 reads SGHRS; CDR2 reads YFSETQ. CDR3 region: CASSLDGSVGGYTF. The CDR3, as DNA: TGCGCCAGCAGCTTGGACGGTTCAGTGGGTGGCTACACCTTC.

The chain couples TRBV9 to TRBJ2-1; no reliable D call. The germline gives CDR1 SGDLS, CDR2 YYNGEE. This CDR3 is built from 14 residues. Trimming cost V 5 bases and J 0 bases, with 9 bases left between them. The CDR3 sequence: CASRGLNSYNEQFF. The CDR3 region has the DNA TGTGCCAGCAGGGGCCTCAACTCCTACAATGAGCAGTTCTTC.

The V gene is TRBV5-1, the J gene TRBJ1-1; D not resolved. The CDR3 sequence is 14 residues long. Germline V gene data show CDR1 as SGHRS and CDR2 as YFSETQ. V was cut by 7 bases and J by 0 bases, with 13 bases left in between. CDR3 sequence reads: CASGREGMNTEAFF. The DNA for the CDR3 is TGCGCCAGCGGAAGGGAGGGAATGAACACTGAAGCTTTCTTT.